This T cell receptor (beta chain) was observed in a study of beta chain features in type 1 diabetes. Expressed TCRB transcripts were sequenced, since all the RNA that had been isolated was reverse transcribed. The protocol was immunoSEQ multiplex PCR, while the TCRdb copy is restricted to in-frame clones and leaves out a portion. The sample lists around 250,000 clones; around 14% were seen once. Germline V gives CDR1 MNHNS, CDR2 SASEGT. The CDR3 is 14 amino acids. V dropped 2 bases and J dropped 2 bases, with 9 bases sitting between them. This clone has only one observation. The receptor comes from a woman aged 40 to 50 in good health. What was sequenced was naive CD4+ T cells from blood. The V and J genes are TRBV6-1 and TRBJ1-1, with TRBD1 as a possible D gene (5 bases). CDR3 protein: CASSEWQGNTEAFF. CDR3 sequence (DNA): TGTGCCAGCAGTGAATGGCAGGGAAACACTGAAGCTTTCTTT.